One sample yielded the 25 T cell receptor beta chains listed below, sequenced in a study of neurological immune-mediated disorders (dated by TCRdb to the late 2010s). In light of the paper, this sample's time point label describes: longitudinal time-point 3. Libraries were made using 5' RACE. These reads were obtained on an Illumina HiSeq 2500. The public reads were reanalyzed by TCRdb: fastp trimming at Q25, MiXCR alignment, in-frame beta chains only. Each entry merges the rows of one CDR3 protein and shows their most common DNA and genes. The sample table records tens of thousands of distinct CDR3 sequences; about 13% of these occur just once. The ten largest clones capture roughly 11% of the sample. Sequenced material: PBMCs. Source of these receptors: a man aged 25-40 years in good health.

The sample holds many counts of this clonotype. V gene TRBV7-9 combines with J gene TRBJ2-2, with no clear D. CDR1 and CDR2 from the germline V gene are SEHNR and FQNEAQ (reference sequence). CDR3 size: 15 residues. The ends were cut back, 1 base at V and 0 bases at J, with 6 bases in the middle. The CDR3 DNA is TGTGCCAGCAGCTTAGGACTCACGAACACCGGGGAGCTGTTTTTT. It encodes CASSLGLTNTGELFF.

The count of this clonotype is one. The rearrangement uses TRBV2 and TRBJ2-1, with 9 bases identical to TRBD1. The CDR3 contains 16 residues. Trimming cost V 5 bases and J 3 bases; bases outside gene matches: 8. CDR1 and CDR2 from the germline V gene are SNHLY and FYNNEI. CDR3 DNA: TGTGCCAGCAGTAAAGGGGGACAGGGAATCTACAATGAGCAGTTCTTC. Its translation: CASSKGGQGIYNEQFF.

This clonotype was seen at least ten times. The gene calls are TRBV7-9 and TRBJ2-1, with D possibly being TRBD1 or TRBD2 (5 bases each). Germline CDR1 and CDR2: SEHNR and FQNEAQ (reference sequence). V was shortened by 5 bases and J by 9 bases, with 23 bases between the two germline ends. The CDR3 is 16 residues long. The CDR3: CASSTYRDGEKGEQFF. The CDR3 DNA sequence: TGTGCCAGCAGCACTTACCGGGACGGAGAGAAAGGTGAGCAGTTCTTC.

Note on this clonotype: Without the conserved terminal phenylalanine or tryptophan, this CDR3 likely stems from a read error. The chain carries TRBV27 and TRBJ1-5; a possible D gene is TRBD1 (6 bases). V gave up 6 bases and J gave up 11 bases, with 17 bases separating them. The CDR3 is 13 residues long. Germline lookup yields CDR1 MNHEY and CDR2 SMNVEV (reference sequence). The CDR3 protein is CASRKDSAEAQHS. Written as DNA, the CDR3 is TGTGCCAGCAGGAAGGACAGCGCTGAGGCCCAGCATTCT.

To note about this clonotype: This sequence may be a read error, since a much larger clone differs from it by one base. The chain has TRBV28 and TRBJ1-1; the D gene is possibly TRBD1 (6 bases). The CDR3 length is 13 residues. V lost 2 bases and J lost 5, with 9 bases in between. Germline V gene lookup returns CDR1 MDHEN and CDR2 SYDVKM. The CDR3 bases are TGTGCCAGCAGTTTAAAGGGGGTAACTGAAGCTTTCTTT. Protein sequence: CASSLKGVTEAFF. The whole variable domain, remainder taken from reference TRBV28 and TRBJ1-1, is DVKVTQSSRYLVKRTGEKVFLECVQDMDHENMFWYRQDPGLGLRLIYFSYDVKMKEKGDIPEGYSVSREKKERFSLILESASTNQTSMYLCASSLKGVTEAFFGQGTRLTVV.

In this sample, this clonotype turned up many times. The chain uses TRBV4-2 and TRBJ2-1, with D perhaps given as TRBD1 or TRBD2 (5 bases each). The CDR3 is 16 residues long. The ends were cut back, 0 bases at V and 0 bases at J, with 9 bases in the middle. Germline assignment: CDR1 LGHNA and CDR2 YNFKEQ. The CDR3 spells CASSQDKGSSYNEQFF. The CDR3, as DNA: TGTGCCAGCAGCCAAGATAAGGGGAGCTCCTACAATGAGCAGTTCTTC.

Ten or more counts support this clonotype. The J gene is TRBJ2-5, the V gene TRBV7-9; a possible D gene is TRBD2 (5 bases). With 4 bases removed from V and 1 base from J, the gap between germline ends came to 10 bases. The CDR3 extends over 14 amino acids. Germline V gene lookup returns CDR1 SEHNR and CDR2 FQNEAQ (reference sequence). CDR3 loop: CASSSRLIQETQYF. The CDR3 DNA follows: TGTGCCAGCAGCTCACGACTAATCCAAGAGACCCAGTACTTC.

This clonotype occurred many times. The chain combines TRBV20-1 with TRBJ2-2; maybe TRBD1 (6 bases). This CDR3 is built from 16 residues. V lost 0 bases and J lost 3, with 14 bases in between. Looked up from germline, CDR1 is DFQATT and CDR2 is SNEGSKA (reference sequence). This CDR3 is CSAREGLAGDTGELFF. The DNA for the CDR3 is TGCAGTGCTAGAGAAGGACTGGCAGGGGACACCGGGGAGCTGTTTTTT.

This clonotype was recorded many times. The gene calls are TRBV20-1 and TRBJ1-4; no clear D. V was clipped by 6 bases and J by 1 base, with 12 bases between them. The CDR3 runs 14 residues. Germline CDR1 reads DFQATT; CDR2 reads SNEGSKA (reference sequence). CDR3 coding DNA: TGCAGTGCATCCGGCGGCAGAACTAATGAAAAACTGTTTTTT. This translates into CSASGGRTNEKLFF.

This clonotype occurred many times. The chain carries TRBV10-3 and TRBJ1-6; perhaps TRBD1 as D (5 bases). This CDR3 is 15 amino acids long. Trimming cost V 3 bases and J 7 bases, with 13 bases left between them. The germline gives CDR1 ENHRY, CDR2 SYGVKD. The CDR3 spells CAISENLPGNSPLHF. The CDR3 DNA sequence: TGTGCCATCAGTGAAAACCTTCCAGGGAATTCACCCCTCCACTTT.

This clonotype was detected ten times or more. V is TRBV20-1 and J is TRBJ2-7; possibly TRBD1 for D (7 bases). CDR1 is DFQATT and CDR2 is SNEGSKA in the germline V gene (reference sequence). The V and J ends lost 3 bases and 2 bases respectively, with 11 bases between them. The CDR3 length is 13 residues. The CDR3: CSASQGGPYEQYF. In nucleotides, the CDR3 is TGCAGTGCTAGTCAGGGGGGACCCTACGAGCAGTACTTC.

This clonotype is labeled medium-sized (0.01 to 0.1%). The V and J genes are TRBV24-1 and TRBJ2-5; 7 bases are shared with TRBD1. Per germline, CDR1 KGHDR and CDR2 SFDVKD. This CDR3 spans 15 amino acids. J was trimmed by 3 bases and V by 9 bases; bases with no gene match: 12. The CDR3 nucleotides read TGTGCCACCGGCAGCACCGGGACAGCGAAAGAGACCCAGTACTTC. Translation: CATGSTGTAKETQYF.

This clonotype was counted ten times or more. The chain joins TRBV6-5 to TRBJ1-2; TRBD1 matches 8 bases. The V and J ends lost 6 bases and 4 bases, in that order; junction bases with no gene match: 16. The CDR3 is 17 residues long. The germline CDR1 and CDR2 sequences are MNHEY and SVGAGI. The CDR3 DNA follows: TGTGCCAGCAGCTCGGCCGGGACAGGCAATATTGGCTATGGCTACACCTTC. This sequence encodes CASSSAGTGNIGYGYTF.

CDR3 sequence: CASSSDRGYQPQHF. CDR3 coding DNA: TGTGCCAGCAGTTCGGACAGGGGATATCAGCCCCAGCATTTT. V usage is TRBV27 and J usage is TRBJ1-5, with 9 bases lining up with TRBD1. The junction had 3 bases not matched to a gene; V was cut back by 4 bases and J by 5 bases. Germline V gene data show CDR1 as MNHEY and CDR2 as SMNVEV (reference sequence). The CDR3 extends over 14 amino acids.

Note on this clonotype: At one of its ends the junction is not consistent with the germline gene, which may arise from a read error. This rearrangement joins TRBV29-1 to TRBJ2-1; D is perhaps TRBD2 (6 bases). Per germline, CDR1 SQVTM and CDR2 ANQGSEA. The CDR3 covers 13 residues. The CDR3 DNA sequence: TGTAGCGTTGAAGAAATGGGAGGCAATGAGCGGTTCTTC. It codes for CSVEEMGGNERFF.

The chain joins TRBV9 to TRBJ1-4; 10 bases are a match to TRBD1. V was pared by 3 bases and J by 6 bases, with 5 bases of the junction left unmatched. Germline CDR1 is SGDLS and CDR2 is YYNGEE. CDR3 length: 15 residues. CDR3 residues: CASSGDGTGDEKLFF. In DNA, the CDR3 is TGTGCCAGCAGCGGGGACGGGACAGGGGATGAAAAACTGTTTTTT.

For this clonotype: Just one base apart from a much larger clone, this may be a read error. In DNA form, the CDR3 reads TGTGCCAGCAGCTTTAGGGATATCACCGCGGAGCTGTTTTTT. It yields the protein CASSFRDITAELFF. The chain employs TRBV5-6 and TRBJ2-2, with D hard to call. Germline-derived CDR1 and CDR2 are SGHDT and YYEEEE. The CDR3 consists of 14 residues. The variable domain in full, with the rest retrieved from reference TRBV5-6 and TRBJ2-2, is DAGVTQSPTHLIKTRGQQVTLRCSPKSGHDTVSWYQQALGQGPQFIFQYYEEEERQRGNFPDRFSGHQFPNYSSELNVNALLLGDSALYLCASSFRDITAELFFGEGSRLTVL.

This clonotype was detected ten times or more. V and J are TRBV9 and TRBJ2-2; D is possibly TRBD2 (6 bases). V shed 7 bases and J shed 3 bases, with 7 bases lying between them. The CDR3 has 12 residues. Germline CDR1 SGDLS, CDR2 YYNGEE. The CDR3 here is CASGGYTGELFF. The CDR3 nucleotides read TGTGCCAGCGGGGGGTACACCGGGGAGCTGTTTTTT.

This clonotype was observed at least ten times. The chain combines TRBV3-1 with TRBJ1-1; D unclear. Trimming removed 2 bases at V and 5 bases at J, with 12 bases between. The CDR3 loop spans 14 amino acids. In germline, CDR1 is LGHDT, CDR2 YNNKEL (reference sequence). The DNA for the CDR3 is TGTGCCAGCAGCCAATCGGACGTGGGGACTGAAGCTTTCTTT. The encoded protein is CASSQSDVGTEAFF. The entire variable domain, with the rest obtained from reference TRBV3-1 and TRBJ1-1, is as follows: DTAVSQTPKYLVTQMGNDKSIKCEQNLGHDTMYWYKQDSKKFLKIMFSYNNKELIINETVPNRFSPKSPDKAHLNLHINSLELGDSAVYFCASSQSDVGTEAFFGQGTRLTVV.

This clonotype was seen repeatedly, ten times or more. The J gene is TRBJ2-7, the V gene TRBV28; a possible D gene is TRBD1 (6 bases). The length of the CDR3 is 15 residues. Germline loops: CDR1 MDHEN, CDR2 SYDVKM. V was trimmed by 6 bases and J by 0 bases, leaving 15 bases between them. The CDR3 DNA is TGTGCCAGCAGGATTGGGACACTAAGCTCCTACGAGCAGTACTTC. It is translated as CASRIGTLSSYEQYF. Supplemented by reference TRBV28 and TRBJ2-7, the full variable domain reads DVKVTQSSRYLVKRTGEKVFLECVQDMDHENMFWYRQDPGLGLRLIYFSYDVKMKEKGDIPEGYSVSREKKERFSLILESASTNQTSMYLCASRIGTLSSYEQYFGPGTRLTVT.

This clonotype was counted ten times or more. The chain combines TRBV5-6 with TRBJ2-5; D is perhaps TRBD1 (6 bases). V lost 2 bases and J lost 2, with 7 bases in between. CDR1 is SGHDT, CDR2 YYEEEE, per germline. The CDR3 covers 13 residues. The CDR3 loop reads CASSFGQQETQYF. As DNA, the CDR3 is TGTGCCAGCAGCTTCGGACAGCAAGAGACCCAGTACTTC.

This clonotype was picked up many times. The V gene is TRBV7-6, the J gene TRBJ2-4; 7 positions match TRBD2. CDR3 length equals 15 residues. Per germline, CDR1 SGHVS and CDR2 FNYEAQ. Trimming at V came to 0 bases and at J to 6 bases, leaving 5 bases not matched to a gene. This CDR3 reads CASSLAGGPLNIQYF. The CDR3 coding sequence is TGTGCCAGCAGCTTAGCGGGAGGGCCCTTAAACATTCAGTACTTC.

This clonotype was observed at least ten times. The V gene is TRBV28, the J gene TRBJ2-1; no definite D call. The CDR3 has 12 amino acids. The ends were cut back, 5 bases at V and 6 bases at J, with 8 bases in the middle. Germline loops: CDR1 MDHEN, CDR2 SYDVKM. The CDR3 DNA reads as TGTGCCAGCAGTCAAAACAGCAATGAGCAGTTCTTC. It is translated as CASSQNSNEQFF.

This clonotype occurred many times. The V gene is TRBV6-2 or TRBV6-3, the J gene TRBJ2-7; perhaps D is TRBD1 or TRBD2 (5 bases each). The CDR3 sequence is 12 residues long. Trimming left V 2 bases short and J 7 bases short, with 9 bases between. Germline CDR1 MNHEY, CDR2 SVGEGT. CDR3 nucleotide sequence: TGTGCCAGCAGTTACGTGAGGGGTGAGCAGTACTTC. Protein sequence: CASSYVRGEQYF.

At least ten counts were recorded for this clonotype. This rearrangement joins TRBV27 to TRBJ2-3; TRBD1 matches at 7 bases. The CDR3 length is 15 residues. With V trimmed by 6 bases and J by 3 bases, 9 bases remained unmatched. Germline CDR1 MNHEY, CDR2 SMNVEV (reference sequence). CDR3 coding DNA: TGTGCCAGCAGCTACTGGGGGACAGCGACAGATACGCAGTATTTT. Its translation is CASSYWGTATDTQYF.